This T cell receptor (beta chain) was profiled in a study of T-cell memory formation after mild COVID-19. With constant-segment primers, 5'RACE yielded cDNA libraries of TCR alpha and TCR beta that carried sample barcodes and UMIs. MiXCR, applied by TCRdb to the 5' RACE reads, yields one record per CDR3 protein. The table includes a few hundred thousand distinct CDR3 sequences, under 20% detected once. This CDR3 has 14 amino acids. Germline lookup yields CDR1 LGHDT and CDR2 YNNKEL (reference sequence). V lost 4 bases and J lost 6, with 13 bases in between. The rearrangement links TRBV3-1 to TRBJ2-4; no clear D gene. Sequenced material: PBMCs or a T cell subset sorted from them (not recorded which). This receptor was obtained from a man aged 18 to 30 who had mild COVID-19 (a few samples of this study predate the infection). Cell type and time point are not known. CDR3 DNA: TGTGCCAGCAGCCCGAGACGGAGATTAAACATTCAGTACTTC. Its protein product is CASSPRRRLNIQYF.